The sample holds many counts of the clone carrying this TCR beta chain. The V gene lost 7 bases and the J gene lost 4 bases, with 13 bases spanning the gap. The CDR3 length is 13 residues. As it was prepared, the TCRbeta library received unique molecular identifiers. One entry per CDR3 protein, called by TCRdb with MiXCR from the PCR reads. Of some 200,000 distinct CDR3 sequences listed, 14% to 15% are singletons. The data derive from a study of T-cell reconstitution after alpha-beta-depleted transplantation in children. This TCR was sampled from a human donor who donated a stem cell graft to a child with acute lymphoblastic leukemia. Source: PBMCs from the stem cell graft donor, taken from the stem cell graft. This chain connects TRBV12-3 or TRBV12-4 to TRBJ1-2; D gene uncertain. The CDR3 DNA reads TGTGCCAGCAAAACGGACGGCTCCTATGGCTACACCTTC. Encoded protein: CASKTDGSYGYTF.